Listed here are 15 T cell receptor beta chains from one sample, sequenced in a study of early T cells in non-severe SARS-CoV-2 infection. Using its own MiXCR run on the 5' RACE reads, TCRdb lists one record per CDR3 protein. The profile shows approximately 77,000 distinct CDR3 sequences, roughly a sixth of them singletons. Specimen: whole blood. The receptors come from an adult who was a healthcare worker with PCR-confirmed SARS-CoV-2 infection or an uninfected control (not recorded which).

The V and J genes are TRBV18 and TRBJ1-1, with D perhaps matching TRBD1 (6 bases). The CDR3 covers 14 residues. Germline CDR1 and CDR2: KGHSH and LQKENI. V was shortened by 4 bases and J by 4 bases, with 13 bases between the two germline ends. CDR3 sequence: CASSRLQGSTEAFF. The CDR3, as DNA: TGTGCCAGCTCACGGTTACAGGGTAGCACTGAAGCTTTCTTT.

This clonotype was observed a few times. V is TRBV7-2 and J is TRBJ2-2; 11 nucleotides agree with TRBD2. J gave up 0 bases and V 2 bases, and 2 bases lay outside the gene matches. Germline CDR1 is SGHTA and CDR2 is FQGNSA. CDR3 length: 17 amino acids. The CDR3 is CASSLRTSGSNTGELFF. CDR3 DNA sequence: TGTGCCAGCAGCTTAAGGACTAGCGGGTCGAACACCGGGGAGCTGTTTTTT. The complete variable domain, with remaining parts taken from reference TRBV7-2 and TRBJ2-2, reads GAGVSQSPSNKVTEKGKDVELRCDPISGHTALYWYRQSLGQGLEFLIYFQGNSAPDKSGLPSDRFSAERTGGSVSTLTIQRTQQEDSAVYLCASSLRTSGSNTGELFFGEGSRLTVL.

This clonotype showed up just a few times. The chain couples TRBV4-3 to TRBJ2-1; 9 bases match TRBD1. The CDR3 loop spans 17 amino acids. The junction had 7 bases not matched to a gene; V was cut back by 1 base and J by 3 bases. CDR1 is LGHNA, CDR2 YSLEER, per germline. The CDR3 bases are TGCGCCAGCAGCCAAGGATCCCCGGGACAGGGCTACAATGAGCAGTTCTTC. The encoded protein is CASSQGSPGQGYNEQFF.

This clonotype was observed a handful of times. V and J are TRBV21-1 and TRBJ2-1. TRBV21-1 has pseudogene status. The CDR3 contains 12 residues. The CDR3 bases are TGTGCCAGCAGCAAAACATACAATGAGCAGTTCTTC. It is translated as CASSKTYNEQFF.

Ten or more counts support this clonotype. This chain uses TRBV11-1 with TRBJ2-3, with no clear D. Germline-derived CDR1 and CDR2 are SGHAT and FQDESV (reference sequence). The germline V and J ends were trimmed by 2 bases and 7 bases, with 10 bases remaining between them. The length of the CDR3 is 13 residues. The CDR3 protein is CASSLNERNTQYF. CDR3 sequence (DNA): TGTGCCAGCAGCTTAAACGAGCGAAATACGCAGTATTTT.

This clonotype has a handful of counts. V gene TRBV3-1 combines with J gene TRBJ1-2; the D is unclear. V was clipped by 2 bases and J by 2 bases, with 18 bases between them. The CDR3 is 17 amino acids. Germline lookup yields CDR1 LGHDT and CDR2 YNNKEL (reference sequence). CDR3: CASSQLGSSQRNYGYTF. The CDR3 coding sequence is TGTGCCAGCAGCCAATTGGGCAGCTCCCAAAGGAACTATGGCTACACCTTC.

The J gene is TRBJ2-2, the V gene TRBV29-1; 7 bases match TRBD1. J was trimmed by 5 bases and V by 7 bases; bases with no gene match: 7. This CDR3 comprises 13 residues. Germline V gene sequence: CDR1 SQVTM, CDR2 ANQGSEA. The CDR3 region is CSARQGGTGELFF. The CDR3 DNA sequence: TGCAGCGCCCGACAGGGTGGGACCGGGGAGCTGTTTTTT.

The chain employs TRBV2 and TRBJ1-3; no clear D. The CDR3 covers 14 residues. The ends were cut back, 3 bases at V and 3 bases at J, with 9 bases in the middle. Germline V gene sequence: CDR1 SNHLY, CDR2 FYNNEI. CDR3 bases: TGTGCCAGCAGTGACGGCAGGTTTGGAAACACCATATATTTT. It translates to CASSDGRFGNTIYF.

This clonotype was counted between two and nine times. The genes are TRBV12-3 or TRBV12-4 and TRBJ1-2; no definite D call. V lost 5 bases and J lost 9, with 16 bases in between. The CDR3 has 13 residues. As DNA, the CDR3 is TGTGCCAGCAGTGGGGATCCCCTATGGAGCTACACCTTC. The encoded protein is CASSGDPLWSYTF.

The chain links TRBV29-1 to TRBJ2-1, with D perhaps TRBD1 or TRBD2 (5 bases each). The CDR3 runs to 10 residues. The germline V gene has CDR1 SQVTM and CDR2 ANQGSEA. The V end was cut by 5 bases, the J end by 10 bases, with 9 bases between. CDR3 nucleotides: TGCAGCGTTCGGGACGCCGAGCAGTTCTTC. Translating it yields CSVRDAEQFF.

Ten or more counts support this clonotype. The J gene is TRBJ2-5, the V gene TRBV6-6; either TRBD1 or TRBD2 may fit D (6 bases each). Trimming removed 5 bases from V and 2 bases from J, with 15 bases in between. CDR3 length equals 15 residues. Germline values: CDR1 MNHNY, CDR2 SVGAGI (reference sequence). The CDR3 protein is CASSIPRGEQETQYF. The CDR3 DNA reads TGTGCCAGCAGTATCCCGAGGGGGGAGCAAGAGACCCAGTACTTC.

There are a few counts of this clonotype. J is TRBJ1-1 and V is TRBV13; 7 nucleotides align to TRBD1. With 5 bases clipped from V and 11 bases from J, the junction kept 8 bases outside the gene matches. Germline-derived CDR1 and CDR2 are PRHDT and FYEKMQ (reference sequence). The CDR3 extends over 12 amino acids. The CDR3 here is CASSPGTEVAFF. The CDR3 coding sequence is TGTGCCAGCAGCCCCGGGACAGAAGTTGCTTTCTTT.

The V call is TRBV14, the J call TRBJ1-5, with D possibly TRBD1 on 5 matching bases. The CDR3 spans 16 residues. CDR1 and CDR2 from the germline V gene are SGHDN and FVKESK. The V and J ends lost 4 bases and 1 base respectively, with 14 bases between them. CDR3: CASSPSVGLSNQPQHF. Written as DNA, the CDR3 is TGTGCCAGCAGCCCGAGCGTGGGGCTAAGCAATCAGCCCCAGCATTTT.

The rearrangement joins TRBV6-1 to TRBJ1-4; D is undetermined. The germline CDR1 and CDR2 sequences are MNHNS and SASEGT. The V gene lost 6 bases and the J gene lost 8 bases, with 13 bases spanning the gap. The CDR3 loop spans 13 amino acids. CDR3 sequence: CASRLDGTEKLFF. The CDR3 bases are TGTGCCAGCAGACTCGACGGCACCGAAAAACTGTTTTTT.

Only a few counts were recorded for this clonotype. The CDR3 loop reads CASSLGGRTYEQYF. DNA of the CDR3: TGTGCCAGCAGCTTGGGCGGAAGGACCTACGAGCAGTACTTC. This chain uses TRBV5-8 with TRBJ2-7; D is undetermined. Germline CDR1 SGHTS, CDR2 YDEGEE. The CDR3 is 14 amino acids. V shed 0 bases and J shed 2 bases, with 9 bases lying between them. Filled out from reference TRBV5-8 and TRBJ2-7, the complete variable domain reads EAGVTQSPTHLIKTRGQQATLRCSPISGHTSVYWYQQALGLGLQFLLWYDEGEERNRGNFPPRFSGRQFPNYSSELNVNALELEDSALYLCASSLGGRTYEQYFGPGTRLTVT.